The entry that follows covers one T cell receptor (beta chain) sequence. Its antigen is not known. V was pared by 6 bases and J by 7 bases, with 6 bases of the junction left unmatched. Germline V gene sequence: CDR1 LNHDA, CDR2 SQIVND (reference sequence). The length of the CDR3 is 13 residues. This specimen comes from a study of cytomegalovirus exposure and HLA in healthy donors. Regarding the study as a whole: Accurate prediction of most subjects' HLA-A and HLA-B alleles from TCR beta sequences was reported. Relative to the approximately 700-donor mean, N-insertions were reportedly fewer in an Asian-associated ancestry cluster in a later analysis.

PCR used 60 Vbeta primers and 13 Jbeta primers. The protocol was immunoSEQ multiplex PCR, while the TCRdb copy is restricted to in-frame clones and leaves out a portion. The top ten hold more than 1.5% of the sample, which has fewer than 120,000 clones, approximately 83% seen once. Sequencing used PBMCs. This TCR was recovered from a man aged 35 to 55 in good health and CMV-seronegative. The chain employs TRBV19 and TRBJ1-2; 9 positions match TRBD1. As DNA, the CDR3 is TGTGCCAGTAGCCGACAGGGGGTCGGTGGCTACACCTTC. Translated, it gives CASSRQGVGGYTF.